These 25 T cell receptor beta chains share one sample of origin, sequenced in a study of cytomegalovirus exposure and HLA in healthy donors. Researchers ran the PCR with 60 Vbeta and 13 Jbeta primers. Generated by immunoSEQ multiplex PCR, the TCRdb table keeps only in-frame clones and is missing some. The table includes some 130,000 clones, over 75% detected once. The material sequenced was PBMCs. All receptors derive from a man aged 30-40 years in good health.

The J gene is TRBJ2-3, the V gene TRBV27; 7 bases align to TRBD2. With V trimmed by 4 bases and J by 4 bases, 14 bases remained unmatched. CDR1 is MNHEY and CDR2 is SMNVEV in the germline V gene (reference sequence). The CDR3 loop spans 17 amino acids. CDR3 nucleotides: TGTGCCAGCAGTTCTGCTTTCGCCGGACTAGATGCAGATACGCAGTATTTT. Translated, it gives CASSSAFAGLDADTQYF.

This clone was picked up a small number of times. V usage is TRBV7-3 and J usage is TRBJ2-7; a weak D match, TRBD1 (6 bases). The ends were cut back, 2 bases at V and 3 bases at J, with 8 bases in the middle. Germline CDR1 SGHTA, CDR2 FQGTGA. CDR3 length: 13 amino acids. CDR3 residues: CASSLYRDYEQYF. CDR3 DNA sequence: TGTGCCAGCAGCTTATACAGGGACTACGAGCAGTACTTC.

The genes are TRBV5-1 and TRBJ2-3; 7 bases match TRBD2. CDR3 length equals 16 residues. The germline V gene encodes CDR1 SGHRS and CDR2 YFSETQ. V trimming: 4 bases; J trimming: 4 bases; junction bases outside the gene matches: 12. For the CDR3, the DNA is TGCGCCAGCAGCGCTAATGCGGGAGATTCGGCAGATACGCAGTATTTT. Translating gives CASSANAGDSADTQYF.

The chain combines TRBV15 with TRBJ2-7; 7 bases line up with TRBD2. The germline V gene encodes CDR1 LNHNV and CDR2 YYDKDF (reference sequence). This CDR3 comprises 13 residues. The V segment lost 5 bases and the J segment 2 bases; nucleotides outside the gene matches: 3. The CDR3 sequence is CATSGGRPYEQYF. As DNA, the CDR3 is TGTGCCACCAGCGGCGGGAGACCCTACGAGCAGTACTTC.

This rearrangement joins TRBV6-6 to TRBJ1-3, with D perhaps TRBD1 (6 bases). The CDR3 covers 13 residues. Trimming stripped 6 bases from V and 3 bases from J, with 9 bases between. Germline values: CDR1 MNHNY, CDR2 SVGAGI (reference sequence). CDR3: CASRQGNGNTIYF. CDR3 sequence (DNA): TGTGCCAGCAGACAGGGTAATGGAAACACCATATATTTT.

V gene TRBV2 combines with J gene TRBJ2-1; 10 bases align to TRBD2. The germline V gene encodes CDR1 SNHLY and CDR2 FYNNEI. This CDR3 has 14 residues. The V gene end was trimmed by 2 bases and the J gene end by 12 bases; junction bases not matched to a gene: 7. CDR3 sequence reads: CASSETTSGNRQFF. The DNA for the CDR3 is TGTGCCAGCAGTGAAACAACTAGCGGGAACCGGCAGTTCTTC.

The CDR3 here is CASSAGTLESYNEQFF. In DNA, the CDR3 is TGTGCCAGCAGCGCTGGGACTCTCGAGTCCTACAATGAGCAGTTCTTC. V usage is TRBV9 and J usage is TRBJ2-1, with a weak D call TRBD2 (6 bases). This CDR3 contains 16 residues. CDR1 SGDLS and CDR2 YYNGEE come from the germline V gene. Trimming shortened V by 3 bases and J by 1 base, and 14 bases separated the two germline ends.

This chain links TRBV27 with TRBJ2-5, with 14 bases that match TRBD2. This CDR3 is built from 17 residues. Germline values: CDR1 MNHEY, CDR2 SMNVEV (reference sequence). The junction had 6 bases not matched to a gene; V was cut back by 5 bases and J by 1 base. The CDR3 DNA is TGTGCCAGCAGTCCAGGACTAGCGGGAGGTTTCCAAGAGACCCAGTACTTC. Translation: CASSPGLAGGFQETQYF.

In regard to this clone: A read error may produce the germline difference seen at one junction end. The chain combines TRBV7-9 with TRBJ1-4; D possibly corresponds to TRBD1 (6 bases). Germline V CDR1 and CDR2: SEHNR, FQNEAQ (reference sequence). The CDR3 spans 14 residues. The CDR3 sequence: CASMDQGRGEKLFF. In DNA, the CDR3 is TGTGCCAGCATGGATCAGGGGAGAGGTGAAAAATTGTTTTTT.

The rearrangement uses TRBV5-8 and TRBJ2-5, with D possibly being TRBD1 (5 bases). Trimming shortened V by 6 bases and J by 1 base, and 22 bases separated the two germline ends. Germline V gene data show CDR1 as SGHTS and CDR2 as YDEGEE. CDR3 size: 17 residues. The CDR3 region is CASTPGLGSRVQETQYF. CDR3 in DNA: TGTGCCAGCACCCCAGGGTTGGGATCGAGAGTCCAAGAGACCCAGTACTTC.

The chain links TRBV19 to TRBJ2-5, with 9 bases lining up with TRBD2. There are 14 residues in the CDR3. V dropped 4 bases and J dropped 5; count of bases not matched to a gene: 5. The germline V gene has CDR1 LNHDA and CDR2 SQIVND (reference sequence). The CDR3 DNA reads as TGTGCCAGTAGTAGCGGGAGGGCCGTTGAGACCCAGTACTTC. Translated, it gives CASSSGRAVETQYF. Looking up the rest from reference TRBV19 and TRBJ2-5 gives the full variable domain: DGGITQSPKYLFRKEGQNVTLSCEQNLNHDAMYWYRQDPGQGLRLIYYSQIVNDFQKGDIAEGYSVSREKKESFPLTVTSAQKNPTAFYLCASSSGRAVETQYFGPGTRLLVL.

The genes are TRBV11-2 and TRBJ2-3, with a tentative D call TRBD2 (7 bases). In germline, CDR1 is SGHAT, CDR2 FQNNGV. The V gene lost 2 bases and the J gene lost 4 bases, with 16 bases spanning the gap. The CDR3 is made up of 16 amino acids. The CDR3 sequence: CASSLRVRGGADTQYF. The CDR3 DNA reads as TGTGCCAGCAGCTTAAGGGTCAGGGGAGGGGCAGATACGCAGTATTTT.

The rearrangement uses TRBV5-4 and TRBJ2-1, with D possibly TRBD1 on 6 matching bases. The CDR3 sequence is 16 residues long. The germline V gene has CDR1 SGHNT and CDR2 YYREEE (reference sequence). V shed 7 bases and J shed 4 bases, with 21 bases lying between them. CDR3 DNA sequence: TGTGCCAGCTCCCCGCCCGGACAGATGGGGTACAATGAGCAGTTCTTC. Translated, it gives CASSPPGQMGYNEQFF.

The sample holds a few counts of this clone. The chain links TRBV11-2 to TRBJ2-3; 13 positions agree with TRBD2. The V and J ends lost 6 bases and 4 bases, in that order; junction bases with no gene match: 16. The CDR3 runs to 19 residues. In germline, CDR1 is SGHAT, CDR2 FQNNGV. The CDR3 bases are TGTGCCAGCAGTTCGACCGGGACTAGCGGGGTATGGCGCCCAGATACGCAGTATTTT. Its protein is CASSSTGTSGVWRPDTQYF.

The chain is built from TRBV10-3 and TRBJ2-5, with D possibly being TRBD1 (5 bases). V lost 6 bases, J lost 2 bases, and 19 bases lay in between. The CDR3 extends over 16 amino acids. Germline V gives CDR1 ENHRY, CDR2 SYGVKD. DNA for the CDR3: TGTGCCATCAGCCCGGCGCAGGGATTAACGCAAGAGACCCAGTACTTC. Residues: CAISPAQGLTQETQYF.

J is TRBJ2-1 and V is TRBV10-2; D remains ambiguous. The V gene's germline CDR1 is WSHSY and CDR2 SAAADI. V was pared by 3 bases and J by 1 base, with 4 bases between. The CDR3 length is 13 residues. In DNA form, the CDR3 reads TGCGCCAGCAGTGATCGGTCCTACAATGAGCAGTTCTTC. Protein: CASSDRSYNEQFF.

The chain uses TRBV2 and TRBJ1-3; D call uncertain. CDR1 is SNHLY and CDR2 is FYNNEI in the germline V gene. The CDR3 consists of 16 residues. The V gene lost 4 bases and the J gene lost 0 bases, with 13 bases spanning the gap. The CDR3 sequence is CASSGGSTNSGNTIYF. CDR3 in DNA: TGTGCCAGCAGTGGAGGGTCAACTAACTCTGGAAACACCATATATTTT.

The gene calls are TRBV11-1 and TRBJ2-7, with 11 positions matching TRBD2. Losses at the gene ends were 4 bases for V and 4 bases for J; bases not matched to a gene: 6. The CDR3 extends over 15 amino acids. The V gene's germline CDR1 is SGHAT and CDR2 FQDESV (reference sequence). As DNA, the CDR3 is TGTGCCAGCAGCTATTATAGCGGGAGGGGTTACGAGCAGTACTTC. Translating it yields CASSYYSGRGYEQYF.

This clone has just one count. The rearrangement joins TRBV27 to TRBJ2-1; maybe TRBD2 (5 bases). Per the germline V gene, CDR1 is MNHEY and CDR2 is SMNVEV (reference sequence). Trimming removed 6 bases from V and 4 bases from J, with 13 bases in between. The CDR3 sequence is 14 residues long. The CDR3 loop reads CASSRITSYNEQFF. For the CDR3, the DNA is TGTGCCAGCAGCCGGATTACTAGTTACAATGAGCAGTTCTTC.

The chain has TRBV7-9 and TRBJ2-5; 7 positions match TRBD2. The ends lost 5 bases at V and 4 bases at J; junction bases unmatched: 13. CDR3 size: 16 residues. The V gene's germline CDR1 is SEHNR and CDR2 FQNEAQ (reference sequence). The CDR3 region is CASSPGGLAEGETQYF. Here the CDR3 DNA reads TGTGCCAGCAGCCCCGGAGGGCTAGCGGAGGGAGAGACCCAGTACTTC. Combining the CDR3 with reference TRBV7-9 and TRBJ2-5 gives the whole variable domain DTGVSQNPRHKITKRGQNVTFRCDPISEHNRLYWYRQTLGQGPEFLTYFQNEAQLEKSRLLSDRFSAERPKGSFSTLEIQRTEQGDSAMYLCASSPGGLAEGETQYFGPGTRLLVL.

The J gene is TRBJ1-4, the V gene TRBV18, with D perhaps TRBD1 (5 bases). The CDR3 length is 17 residues. The V and J ends lost 1 base and 1 base respectively, with 13 bases between them. The V gene's germline CDR1 is KGHSH and CDR2 LQKENI. The CDR3 protein is CASSPRAGPKTNEKLFF. The DNA of the CDR3 is TGTGCCAGCTCACCACGAGCAGGGCCTAAAACTAATGAAAAACTGTTTTTT.

This clone has a single count. This rearrangement joins TRBV7-9 to TRBJ2-1; D perhaps matches TRBD1 (6 bases). Trimming took off 5 bases at V and 4 bases at J, with 9 bases between the two ends. Germline V gene sequence: CDR1 SEHNR, CDR2 FQNEAQ (reference sequence). This CDR3 comprises 13 residues. The CDR3 region has the DNA TGTGCCAGCAGCGAAGGGGGTTACAATGAGCAGTTCTTC. This codes for CASSEGGYNEQFF.

V is TRBV11-2 and J is TRBJ1-4; D remains ambiguous. The CDR3 is made up of 14 amino acids. Trimming pared 7 bases from V and 0 bases from J, leaving 9 bases between. The germline CDR1 and CDR2 sequences are SGHAT and FQNNGV. The CDR3 protein is CASTTRSTNEKLFF. In DNA form, the CDR3 reads TGTGCCAGCACCACACGATCAACTAATGAAAAACTGTTTTTT.

This rearrangement joins TRBV18 to TRBJ1-1; D may be TRBD1 (5 bases). CDR1 and CDR2 (germline): KGHSH, LQKENI. The ends were cut back, 3 bases at V and 4 bases at J, with 18 bases in the middle. The CDR3 contains 16 residues. The CDR3 nucleotides are TGTGCCAGCTCACCGGGGCAGGGAAATGCCGGCACTGAAGCTTTCTTT. As protein: CASSPGQGNAGTEAFF.

This chain links TRBV7-4 with TRBJ2-2; 8 nucleotides align to TRBD2. J gave up 1 base and V 2 bases, and 9 bases lay outside the gene matches. CDR1 and CDR2 (germline): SGHVT, SQSDAQ. CDR3 length: 18 amino acids. CDR3 DNA sequence: TGTGCCAGCAGCTTATGGGGGAGGGCGGGAGGGAACACCGGGGAGCTGTTTTTT. This codes for CASSLWGRAGGNTGELFF.